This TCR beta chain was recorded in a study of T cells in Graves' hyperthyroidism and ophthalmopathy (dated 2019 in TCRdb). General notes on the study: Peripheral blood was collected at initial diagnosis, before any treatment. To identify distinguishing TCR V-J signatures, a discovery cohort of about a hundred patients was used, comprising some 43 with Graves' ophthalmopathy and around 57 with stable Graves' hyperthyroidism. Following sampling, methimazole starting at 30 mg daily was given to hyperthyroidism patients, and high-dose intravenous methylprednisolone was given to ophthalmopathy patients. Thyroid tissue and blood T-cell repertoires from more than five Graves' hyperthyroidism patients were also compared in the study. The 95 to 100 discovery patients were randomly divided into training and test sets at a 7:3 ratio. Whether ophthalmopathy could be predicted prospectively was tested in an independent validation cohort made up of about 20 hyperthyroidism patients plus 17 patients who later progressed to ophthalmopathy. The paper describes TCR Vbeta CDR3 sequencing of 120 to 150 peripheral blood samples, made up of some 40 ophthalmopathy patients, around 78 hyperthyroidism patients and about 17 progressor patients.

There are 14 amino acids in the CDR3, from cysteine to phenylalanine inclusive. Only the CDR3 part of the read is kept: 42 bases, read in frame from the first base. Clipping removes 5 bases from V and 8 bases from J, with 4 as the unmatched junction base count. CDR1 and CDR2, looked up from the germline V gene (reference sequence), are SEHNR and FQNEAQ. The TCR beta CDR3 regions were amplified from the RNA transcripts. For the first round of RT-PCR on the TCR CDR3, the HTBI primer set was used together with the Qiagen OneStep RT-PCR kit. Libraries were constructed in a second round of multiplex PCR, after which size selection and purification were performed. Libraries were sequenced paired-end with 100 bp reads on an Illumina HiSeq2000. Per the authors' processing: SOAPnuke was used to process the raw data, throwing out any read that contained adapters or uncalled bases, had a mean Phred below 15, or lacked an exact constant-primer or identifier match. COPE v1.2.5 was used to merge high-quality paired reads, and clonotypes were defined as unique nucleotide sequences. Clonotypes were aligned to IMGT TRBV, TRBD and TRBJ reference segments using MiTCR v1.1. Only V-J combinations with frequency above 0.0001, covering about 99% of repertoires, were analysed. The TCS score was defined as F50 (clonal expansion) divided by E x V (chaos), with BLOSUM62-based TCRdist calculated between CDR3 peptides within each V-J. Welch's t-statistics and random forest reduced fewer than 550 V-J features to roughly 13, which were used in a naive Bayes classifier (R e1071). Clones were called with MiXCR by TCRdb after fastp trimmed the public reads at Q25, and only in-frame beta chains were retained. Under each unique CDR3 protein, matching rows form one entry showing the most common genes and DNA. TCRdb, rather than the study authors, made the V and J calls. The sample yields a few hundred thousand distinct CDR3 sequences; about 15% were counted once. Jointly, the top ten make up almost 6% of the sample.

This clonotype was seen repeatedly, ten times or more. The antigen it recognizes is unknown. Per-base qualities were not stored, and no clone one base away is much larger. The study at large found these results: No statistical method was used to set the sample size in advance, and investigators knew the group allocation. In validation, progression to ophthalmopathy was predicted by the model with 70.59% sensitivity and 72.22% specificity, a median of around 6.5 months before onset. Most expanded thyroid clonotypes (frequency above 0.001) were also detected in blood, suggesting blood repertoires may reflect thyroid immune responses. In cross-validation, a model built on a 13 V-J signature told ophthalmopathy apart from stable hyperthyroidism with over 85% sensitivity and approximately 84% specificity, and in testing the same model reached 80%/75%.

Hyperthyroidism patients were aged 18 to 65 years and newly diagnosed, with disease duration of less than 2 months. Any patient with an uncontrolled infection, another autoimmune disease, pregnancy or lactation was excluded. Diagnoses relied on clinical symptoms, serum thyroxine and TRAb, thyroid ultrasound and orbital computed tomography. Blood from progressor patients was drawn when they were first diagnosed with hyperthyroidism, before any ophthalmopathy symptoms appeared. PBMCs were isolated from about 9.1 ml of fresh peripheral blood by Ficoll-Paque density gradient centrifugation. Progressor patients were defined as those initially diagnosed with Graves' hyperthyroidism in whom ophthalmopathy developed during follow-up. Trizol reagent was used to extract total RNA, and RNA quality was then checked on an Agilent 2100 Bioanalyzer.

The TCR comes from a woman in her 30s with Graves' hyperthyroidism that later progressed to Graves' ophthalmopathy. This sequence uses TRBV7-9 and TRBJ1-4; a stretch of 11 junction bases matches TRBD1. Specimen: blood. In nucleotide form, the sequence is TGTGCCAGCAGCGGACAGGGGGCGCGGGAAAAACTGTTTTTT. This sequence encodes CASSGQGAREKLFF. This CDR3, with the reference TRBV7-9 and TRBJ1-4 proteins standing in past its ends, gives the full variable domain DTGVSQNPRHKITKRGQNVTFRCDPISEHNRLYWYRQTLGQGPEFLTYFQNEAQLEKSRLLSDRFSAERPKGSFSTLEIQRTEQGDSAMYLCASSGQGAREKLFFGSGTQLSVL.